This T cell receptor (beta chain) emerged from a study of cytomegalovirus exposure and HLA in healthy donors. Notes on the study in general: Based on reports, TCR beta sequences accurately predicted HLA-A and HLA-B alleles for most subjects. Later analysis revealed greater clonal expansion in HLA-associated TCR beta chains than in equally common others. Highly shared variants forming one cluster were likely a sequencing artifact.

V lost 5 bases to trimming and J lost 5 bases, with 12 bases between them. The germline V gene has CDR1 LNHDA and CDR2 SQIVND (reference sequence). The CDR3 contains 14 residues. As for this clone: What it binds is not known.

PCR involved 60 Vbeta and 13 Jbeta primers. The method was immunoSEQ multiplex PCR; TCRdb's version includes in-frame clones alone and lacks a portion of them. The sample lists approximately 61,000 clones, more than 60% seen once, with approximately 50% in the top ten. Sequences were obtained from PBMCs. The chain recombines TRBV19 with TRBJ2-2; D unclear. The receptor was isolated from a man aged 50 to 60 in good health and CMV-seropositive. CDR3 in DNA: TGTGCCAGTAGTGGTCAAATGAGGACCGGGGAGCTGTTTTTT. This encodes CASSGQMRTGELFF.